This TCR beta chain comes out of a study of blood T cell repertoires in COVID-19. For the study at large: The United States, Italy and Spain were the sources of the acute and convalescent COVID-19 samples. The cDNA or gDNA used as material had been derived from T cells, B-cell-depleted T cells, or PBMCs.

The assay was immunoSEQ multiplex PCR, and TCRdb's table has in-frame clones only and misses some. The data show 200,000 to 250,000 clones, about 84% seen once. During active infection, Seattle patients enrolled and were then monitored through disease. The length of the CDR3 is 13 residues. V lost 2 bases, J lost 5 bases, and 10 bases lay in between. Germline CDR1 SGHRS, CDR2 YFSETQ. V gene TRBV5-1 combines with J gene TRBJ1-1; the D is unclear. The sample taken for sequencing was peripheral blood. This TCR derives from an elderly woman with COVID-19, enrolled during active disease. CDR3 sequence: CASSFAVSTEAFF. The CDR3 nucleotides read TGCGCCAGCAGCTTTGCGGTTTCAACTGAAGCTTTCTTT.